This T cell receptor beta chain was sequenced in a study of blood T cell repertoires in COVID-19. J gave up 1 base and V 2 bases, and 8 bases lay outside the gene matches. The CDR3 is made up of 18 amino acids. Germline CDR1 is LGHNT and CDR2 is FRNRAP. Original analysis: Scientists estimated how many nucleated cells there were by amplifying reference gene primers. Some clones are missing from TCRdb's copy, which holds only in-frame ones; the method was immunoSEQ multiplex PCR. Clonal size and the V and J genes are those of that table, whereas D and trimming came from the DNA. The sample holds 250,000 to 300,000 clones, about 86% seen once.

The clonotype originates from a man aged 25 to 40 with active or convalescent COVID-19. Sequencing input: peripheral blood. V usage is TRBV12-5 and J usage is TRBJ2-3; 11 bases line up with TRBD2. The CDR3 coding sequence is TGTGCTAGTGGTTTGATCGCGCTAGCGGGGGGAGGCACAGATACGCAGTATTTT. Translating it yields CASGLIALAGGGTDTQYF.